This is a list of T cell receptor beta chains from one sample in a study of T cell responses to AZD1222 COVID-19 vaccine. Method: immunoSEQ multiplex PCR; TCRdb's copy keeps in-frame clones and lacks some. This sample has 140,000 to 150,000 clones, with approximately 91% found just once. The input for sequencing was peripheral blood, taken 28 days after the second AZD1222 dose. Source of these receptors: an adult who received the AZD1222 COVID-19 vaccine. Both conserved end residues are part of each CDR3.

j_gene: TRBJ1-1; v_gene: TRBV2; CDR3aa: CASSGPGQGYTEAFF
j_gene: TRBJ1-2; v_gene: TRBV10-2; CDR3aa: CASSDGLVKSLYGYTF
j_gene: TRBJ2-7; v_gene: TRBV5-8; CDR3aa: CASSLLAYEQYF
j_gene: TRBJ1-6; v_gene: TRBV6-5; CDR3aa: CASSYAGGNSPLHF
j_gene: TRBJ1-1; v_gene: TRBV7-2; CDR3aa: CASSLIRGRTEAFF
j_gene: TRBJ2-3; v_gene: TRBV5-1; CDR3aa: CASSLTKAGPQPTDTQYF
j_gene: TRBJ2-6; v_gene: TRBV5-4; CDR3aa: CASSRGTGSSGVNVLTF
j_gene: TRBJ2-3; v_gene: TRBV7-3; CDR3aa: CASSPGQGIADTQYF
j_gene: TRBJ1-1; v_gene: TRBV12-3/TRBV12-4; CDR3aa: CASSFRGFTEAFF
j_gene: TRBJ2-7; v_gene: TRBV3-1/TRBV3-2; CDR3aa: CASSQGSAGGQYEQYF
j_gene: TRBJ2-3; v_gene: TRBV5-1; CDR3aa: CASSLRDTQYF
j_gene: TRBJ2-7; v_gene: TRBV9; CDR3aa: CASSVKVGGDEQYF
j_gene: TRBJ2-7; v_gene: TRBV5-4; CDR3aa: CASSLSRGSYEQYF
j_gene: TRBJ1-3; v_gene: TRBV6-2/TRBV6-3; CDR3aa: CASSYPAGGSGNTIYF
j_gene: TRBJ2-5; v_gene: TRBV25-1; CDR3aa: CASGLAGGPKTQYF
j_gene: TRBJ2-7; v_gene: TRBV9; CDR3aa: CASSYSGSGYEQYF
j_gene: TRBJ1-6; v_gene: TRBV18; CDR3aa: CASSPISGQGSSPLHF
j_gene: TRBJ2-5; v_gene: TRBV5-1; CDR3aa: CASSPVAQGQETQYF
j_gene: TRBJ1-1; v_gene: TRBV4-2; CDR3aa: CASSQDRANTEAFF
j_gene: TRBJ2-5; v_gene: TRBV5-4; CDR3aa: CASSADRRQETQYF
j_gene: TRBJ2-5; v_gene: TRBV28; CDR3aa: CASSSSGAGYQETQYF
j_gene: TRBJ1-2; v_gene: TRBV7-9; CDR3aa: CASSLEGVYYTF
j_gene: TRBJ1-6; v_gene: TRBV9; CDR3aa: CASSVDLGGSSPLHF
j_gene: TRBJ1-6; v_gene: TRBV12-3/TRBV12-4; CDR3aa: CASRRQDSPLHF
j_gene: TRBJ2-7; v_gene: TRBV7-6; CDR3aa: CASSPPITPGHFYEQYF
j_gene: TRBJ2-7; v_gene: TRBV5-1; CDR3aa: CASSPAYEQYF
j_gene: TRBJ1-2; v_gene: TRBV5-8; CDR3aa: CASIPGQGLWNYGYTF
j_gene: TRBJ1-2; v_gene: TRBV2; CDR3aa: CASSENVNGYTF
j_gene: TRBJ1-2; v_gene: TRBV5-1; CDR3aa: CASSNGEQRGYTF
j_gene: TRBJ2-2; v_gene: TRBV6-2/TRBV6-3; CDR3aa: CASSLRSPYELFF
j_gene: TRBJ1-1; v_gene: TRBV27; CDR3aa: CASRPVSGWNTEAFF
j_gene: TRBJ2-7; v_gene: TRBV18; CDR3aa: CASSQTSGSSYEQYF
j_gene: TRBJ1-1; v_gene: TRBV6-1; CDR3aa: CASSEAGVTEAFF
j_gene: TRBJ1-2; v_gene: TRBV19; CDR3aa: CASSMTGRNYGYTF
j_gene: TRBJ2-3; v_gene: TRBV18; CDR3aa: CASSPATDTQYF
j_gene: TRBJ2-1; v_gene: TRBV6-6; CDR3aa: CASSYGLAGDEQFF
j_gene: TRBJ2-7; v_gene: TRBV7-6; CDR3aa: CASSLGSGANDYEQYF
j_gene: TRBJ1-5; v_gene: TRBV29-1; CDR3aa: CSVETASNQPQHF
j_gene: TRBJ2-1; v_gene: TRBV19; CDR3aa: CASSKRTSGGNEQFF
j_gene: TRBJ1-6; v_gene: TRBV19; CDR3aa: CASRDRLNSPLHF
j_gene: TRBJ2-2; v_gene: TRBV14; CDR3aa: CASSFYRTGELFF
j_gene: TRBJ1-1; v_gene: TRBV5-6; CDR3aa: CASSLDGMAGTEAFF
j_gene: TRBJ2-5; v_gene: TRBV7-2; CDR3aa: CASSLGSREGETQYF
j_gene: TRBJ1-2; v_gene: TRBV6-1; CDR3aa: CASSESPFWAAEGYTF
j_gene: TRBJ1-1; v_gene: TRBV19; CDR3aa: CASSRTVNTEAFF
j_gene: TRBJ2-2; v_gene: TRBV11-2; CDR3aa: CASSLGQGFAGELFF
j_gene: TRBJ2-2; v_gene: TRBV7-9; CDR3aa: CASSLADTGELFF
j_gene: TRBJ2-7; v_gene: TRBV5-6; CDR3aa: CASRRLAGIYEQYF
j_gene: TRBJ1-5; v_gene: TRBV5-5; CDR3aa: CASSLVAGASQPQHF
j_gene: TRBJ1-6; v_gene: TRBV7-6; CDR3aa: CASSPSVPRANSPLHF
j_gene: TRBJ2-2; v_gene: TRBV3-1/TRBV3-2; CDR3aa: CASSLLGSSGELFF
j_gene: TRBJ2-6; v_gene: TRBV9; CDR3aa: CASSTQGAHGANVLTF
j_gene: TRBJ1-1; v_gene: TRBV2; CDR3aa: CASSEAKLANTEAFF
j_gene: TRBJ1-5; v_gene: TRBV2; CDR3aa: CASGRDSGGQPQHF
j_gene: TRBJ2-7; v_gene: TRBV7-6; CDR3aa: CASSLARSGAGGEQYF
j_gene: TRBJ1-1; v_gene: TRBV11-2; CDR3aa: CASFPWGGREAFF
j_gene: TRBJ1-1; v_gene: TRBV7-2; CDR3aa: CASSWGQENTEAFF
j_gene: TRBJ2-5; v_gene: TRBV5-1; CDR3aa: CASSFIGTVQETQYF
j_gene: TRBJ1-5; v_gene: TRBV6-2/TRBV6-3; CDR3aa: CASSHRQGIYQPQHF
j_gene: TRBJ1-5; v_gene: TRBV18; CDR3aa: CASSPLRALGPNQPQHF